The 25 T cell receptor beta chains given below trace back to one sample, sequenced in a study of glioma-infiltrating T cells after dendritic cell vaccination. Assay: immunoSEQ multiplex PCR; the TCRdb copy retains only in-frame clones and omits some. Of roughly 80,000 clones in the sample, roughly 90% were seen once. Sequencing was performed on blood, taken before dendritic cell vaccination. These TCRs come from a human donor with glioblastoma.

The chain recombines TRBV2 with TRBJ1-2; a possible D gene is TRBD1 (6 bases). V lost 8 bases to trimming and J lost 5 bases, with 15 bases between them. Germline V gene lookup returns CDR1 SNHLY and CDR2 FYNNEI. CDR3 length equals 13 residues. CDR3 in amino acids: CASSVPGQYGYTF. The CDR3 DNA reads TGTGCCAGCTCGGTACCGGGACAATATGGCTACACCTTC.

The V and J genes are TRBV5-4 and TRBJ2-5, with TRBD2 matching over 8 bases. This CDR3 comprises 14 residues. Germline V gene lookup returns CDR1 SGHNT and CDR2 YYREEE (reference sequence). V lost 6 bases and J lost 2; bases outside the gene matches: 6. The CDR3 spells CASTVSGAQETQYF. The CDR3 bases are TGTGCCAGCACCGTTAGCGGGGCACAAGAGACCCAGTACTTC.

J is TRBJ1-2 and V is TRBV9; D ambiguous. CDR1 is SGDLS and CDR2 is YYNGEE in the germline V gene. V shed 0 bases and J shed 1 base, with 10 bases lying between them. The CDR3 extends over 15 amino acids. The CDR3 DNA is TGTGCCAGCAGCGTAGGGTTGGGAGGTAACTATGGCTACACCTTC. This sequence encodes CASSVGLGGNYGYTF.

The rearrangement uses TRBV28 and TRBJ1-1, with 8 nucleotides matching TRBD1. Unmatched junction bases numbered 10, after V lost 6 bases and J lost 4 bases. This CDR3 spans 15 amino acids. The germline CDR1 and CDR2 sequences are MDHEN and SYDVKM. The CDR3 DNA sequence: TGTGCCAGCAGCCCAGGAGGACAGGGTGGCACTGAAGCTTTCTTT. This gives the protein CASSPGGQGGTEAFF.

The gene calls are TRBV6-1 and TRBJ2-1; 10 positions match TRBD1. From germline, CDR1 is MNHNS and CDR2 SASEGT. CDR3 length equals 14 residues. The ends lost 6 bases at V and 6 bases at J; junction bases unmatched: 5. This CDR3 reads CASRQDRGVNEQFF. The CDR3 nucleotides read TGTGCCAGCAGACAGGACAGGGGGGTCAATGAGCAGTTCTTC.

The genes are TRBV10-3 and TRBJ2-7; 10 bases fit TRBD1. Germline CDR1 and CDR2: ENHRY and SYGVKD. V lost 10 bases to trimming and J lost 5 bases; unmatched junction nucleotides: 2. This CDR3 has 11 amino acids. The DNA for the CDR3 is TGTGCCACCGGGACAGGGGACGAGCAGTACTTC. The encoded protein is CATGTGDEQYF.

The chain links TRBV2 to TRBJ2-2; 14 bases agree with TRBD2. The germline gives CDR1 SNHLY, CDR2 FYNNEI. V dropped 3 bases and J dropped 4; count of bases not matched to a gene: 4. This CDR3 has 17 residues. CDR3 in amino acids: CASSETSGRVSTGELFF. CDR3 DNA sequence: TGTGCCAGCAGTGAGACTAGCGGGAGGGTCAGCACCGGGGAGCTGTTTTTT.

The chain carries TRBV19 and TRBJ2-7; 7 bases map to TRBD1. The CDR3 runs to 15 residues. V shed 7 bases and J 7 bases; nucleotides not matched to a gene: 16. Germline CDR1 LNHDA, CDR2 SQIVND (reference sequence). The CDR3 nucleotides read TGTGCCAGTACCCCGGGCAGGGGGAGAGGGCGGGAGCAGTACTTC. This sequence encodes CASTPGRGRGREQYF.

V is TRBV6-1 and J is TRBJ2-2; 9 bases match TRBD1. With 5 bases clipped from V and 7 bases from J, the junction kept 5 bases outside the gene matches. The CDR3 has 14 amino acids. Germline loops: CDR1 MNHNS, CDR2 SASEGT. The CDR3 spells CASSPGQGGGELFF. In DNA form, the CDR3 reads TGTGCCAGCAGTCCGGGACAGGGAGGCGGGGAGCTGTTTTTT.

This rearrangement joins TRBV11-3 to TRBJ2-1; 9 bases are shared with TRBD2. The CDR3 contains 14 residues. Unmatched junction bases numbered 6, after V lost 1 base and J lost 11 bases. CDR1 and CDR2 (germline): SGHNT, YENEEA. CDR3 region: CASSLAGLAQQQFF. The CDR3 DNA is TGTGCCAGCAGCTTAGCTGGACTAGCGCAACAGCAGTTCTTC.

The chain combines TRBV14 with TRBJ1-2, with TRBD1 as a possible D gene (6 bases). The germline CDR1 and CDR2 sequences are SGHDN and FVKESK. Between the trimmed V and J ends, which lost 4 bases and 2 bases, there was a span of 8 bases. The CDR3 runs to 13 residues. The CDR3 coding sequence is TGTGCCAGCAGCCCAGACAGGAACTATGGCTACACCTTC. It yields the protein CASSPDRNYGYTF. The complete variable domain, with remaining parts taken from reference TRBV14 and TRBJ1-2, reads EAGVTQFPSHSVIEKGQTVTLRCDPISGHDNLYWYRRVMGKEIKFLLHFVKESKQDESGMPNNRFLAERTGGTYSTLKVQPAELEDSGVYFCASSPDRNYGYTFGSGTRLTVV.

The chain employs TRBV6-5 and TRBJ2-2, with D uncertain. The CDR3 consists of 14 residues. V was cut by 7 bases and J by 0 bases, with 9 bases left in between. The germline V gene has CDR1 MNHEY and CDR2 SVGAGI. In DNA form, the CDR3 reads TGTGCCAGCAATCAAGACTCGAACACCGGGGAGCTGTTTTTT. This codes for CASNQDSNTGELFF.

The chain couples TRBV27 to TRBJ2-7; TRBD1 matches 7 bases. The CDR3 totals 12 residues. Germline lookup yields CDR1 MNHEY and CDR2 SMNVEV (reference sequence). After removal of 5 bases from V and 5 bases from J, the junction contained 3 bases not matched to a gene. Here the CDR3 reads CASSKQGNEQYF. In DNA, the CDR3 is TGTGCCAGCAGTAAACAGGGGAACGAGCAGTACTTC.

CDR3 sequence: CASSVVGLDSNEQFF. The CDR3 DNA reads TGTGCCAGCAGCGTAGTGGGACTAGATTCCAATGAGCAGTTCTTC. The chain employs TRBV9 and TRBJ2-1, with 8 bases matching TRBD2. With V trimmed by 0 bases and J by 6 bases, 5 bases remained unmatched. This CDR3 comprises 15 residues. The V gene's germline CDR1 is SGDLS and CDR2 YYNGEE.

The chain links TRBV16 to TRBJ2-7, with 10 bases that match TRBD2. Germline V gene data show CDR1 as KGHSY and CDR2 as FQNENV. The CDR3 runs 17 residues. After removal of 2 bases from V and 5 bases from J, the junction contained 12 bases not matched to a gene. The CDR3 bases are TGTGCCAGCAGCCAAATCGGATGGTCTAGCGGGAGCCACGAGCAGTACTTC. Translation gives CASSQIGWSSGSHEQYF.

V is TRBV14 and J is TRBJ1-1; 8 nucleotides line up with TRBD1. With 4 bases clipped from V and 2 bases from J, the junction kept 3 bases outside the gene matches. This CDR3 is built from 14 residues. In germline, CDR1 is SGHDN, CDR2 FVKESK. The CDR3 nucleotides read TGTGCCAGCAGCCTTGGACAGGGCAACACTGAAGCTTTCTTT. Protein: CASSLGQGNTEAFF.

The rearrangement joins TRBV27 to TRBJ2-5; 8 positions match TRBD2. Germline CDR1 MNHEY, CDR2 SMNVEV (reference sequence). V dropped 6 bases and J dropped 4; count of bases not matched to a gene: 7. The CDR3 has 14 residues. CDR3 region: CASRRTSPLETQYF. The DNA of the CDR3 is TGTGCCAGCAGGAGGACTAGCCCTTTAGAGACCCAGTACTTC.

This sequence joins TRBV27 and TRBJ1-1, with D perhaps TRBD1 (6 bases). The V end was cut by 3 bases, the J end by 10 bases, with 21 bases between. Germline V gene lookup returns CDR1 MNHEY and CDR2 SMNVEV (reference sequence). The length of the CDR3 is 15 residues. CDR3 sequence reads: CASSLEAGGGGRAFF. In DNA, the CDR3 is TGTGCCAGCAGTTTGGAGGCGGGGGGCGGGGGTCGAGCTTTCTTT.

The chain employs TRBV19 and TRBJ2-5; tentative D call: TRBD1 (6 bases). The germline gives CDR1 LNHDA, CDR2 SQIVND (reference sequence). The CDR3 is 13 residues long. V was trimmed by 1 base and J by 6 bases, leaving 9 bases between them. CDR3 sequence (DNA): TGTGCCAGTAGTATAGGGCAGGGGAAGACCCAGTACTTC. Its protein product is CASSIGQGKTQYF.

The chain couples TRBV4-1 to TRBJ2-1; 12 nucleotides match TRBD2. The CDR3 covers 17 residues. V shed 1 base, J shed 9 bases, and the junction held 10 bases outside the gene matches. Germline V CDR1 and CDR2: MGHRA, YSYEKL. CDR3 bases: TGCGCCAGCAGCCAAGGTTGGCTAGCGGGAGGGCTTGGTGAGCAGTTCTTC. Translating it yields CASSQGWLAGGLGEQFF.

V usage is TRBV11-3 and J usage is TRBJ2-7; no definite D call. The CDR3 contains 12 residues. CDR1 and CDR2 (germline): SGHNT, YENEEA. V lost 2 bases, J lost 3 bases, and 5 bases lay in between. CDR3 in DNA: TGTGCCAGCAGCTTATCAGTCTACGAGCAGTACTTC. This sequence encodes CASSLSVYEQYF. Combining the CDR3 with reference TRBV11-3 and TRBJ2-7 gives the whole variable domain EAGVVQSPRYKIIEKKQPVAFWCNPISGHNTLYWYLQNLGQGPELLIRYENEEAVDDSQLPKDRFSAERLKGVDSTLKIQPAELGDSAVYLCASSLSVYEQYFGPGTRLTVT.

This clone was observed a single time. The V call is TRBV11-2, the J call TRBJ2-3; D may be TRBD1 (5 bases). The CDR3 sequence is 13 residues long. Trimming took off 3 bases at V and 6 bases at J, with 10 bases between the two ends. The germline CDR1 and CDR2 sequences are SGHAT and FQNNGV. CDR3 DNA sequence: TGTGCCAGCAGCTTGGAAGGGGCGGATACGCAGTATTTT. Its protein product is CASSLEGADTQYF.

The rearrangement uses TRBV4-1 and TRBJ2-2; 8 bases are a match to TRBD2. The J segment lost 7 bases and the V segment lost 0 bases, leaving 13 bases of the junction unmatched. The CDR3 length is 18 residues. Germline loops: CDR1 MGHRA, CDR2 YSYEKL. The CDR3 DNA reads as TGCGCCAGCAGCCAAGATGGGGAGGGACTAGGTATCGGCGGGGAGCTGTTTTTT. Translation gives CASSQDGEGLGIGGELFF.

The gene calls are TRBV4-1 and TRBJ1-1; 7 bases line up with TRBD1. CDR1 is MGHRA and CDR2 is YSYEKL in the germline V gene. The CDR3 covers 15 residues. Losses at the gene ends were 0 bases for V and 6 bases for J; bases not matched to a gene: 7. The CDR3 region has the DNA TGCGCCAGCAGCCAAGATAACAGGGGAAGGGCTGAAGCTTTCTTT. It is translated as CASSQDNRGRAEAFF.

This chain links TRBV30 with TRBJ2-7, with 9 bases lining up with TRBD2. Germline CDR1 GTSNPN, CDR2 SVGIG (reference sequence). This CDR3 spans 17 amino acids. Trimming removed 0 bases from V and 0 bases from J; junction bases left unmatched: 9. CDR3 sequence reads: CAWSVKSLAGSSYEQYF. CDR3 coding DNA: TGTGCCTGGAGTGTAAAGTCCCTAGCGGGGTCCTCCTACGAGCAGTACTTC.